This TCR beta chain is drawn from a study of blood T cell repertoires in COVID-19. Libraries were prepared by immunoSEQ multiplex PCR; TCRdb keeps only in-frame clonotypes and omits some of them. The table has 150,000 to 250,000 clones, roughly four fifths seen once. This clone was seen a handful of times. The CDR3 contains 14 residues. The junction had 1 base not matched to a gene; V was cut back by 3 bases and J by 1 base. Germline CDR1 and CDR2: SGHRS and YFSETQ. Cohort placement rested on clinical history that participants reported themselves. This chain links TRBV5-1 with TRBJ1-2; the match to TRBD1 covers 9 bases. The sequence was collected from a man in his forties who had recovered from COVID-19. The sample comprised PBMCs or T cells enriched from blood (not recorded which). CDR3 coding DNA: TGCGCCAGCAGCTGGGGACAGGGTAACTATGGCTACACCTTC. It encodes CASSWGQGNYGYTF.